This entry lists 12 T cell receptor beta chains sequenced from one sample in a study of blood T cell repertoires in COVID-19. Data came from immunoSEQ multiplex PCR; TCRdb stores just in-frame clones and leaves some out. The data show some 110,000 clones, about 88% seen once. The sequenced sample consisted of peripheral blood. The receptors come from a man aged 40-49 years with acute or convalescent COVID-19.

The genes are TRBV19 and TRBJ1-5, with D uncertain. Germline values: CDR1 LNHDA, CDR2 SQIVND (reference sequence). The CDR3 is made up of 14 amino acids. CDR3 DNA sequence: TGTGCAGTCTCTGGGCTCAAGGGCAATCAGCCCCAGCATTTT. It yields the protein CAVSGLKGNQPQHF.

This chain joins TRBV28 and TRBJ2-7; perhaps TRBD2 as D (5 bases). The CDR3 contains 13 residues. V lost 6 bases to trimming and J lost 3 bases, with 12 bases between them. CDR1 and CDR2 (germline): MDHEN, SYDVKM. The CDR3 spells CASRGSGIYEQYF. CDR3 DNA sequence: TGTGCCAGCAGGGGCAGCGGCATCTACGAGCAGTACTTC.

This chain connects TRBV18 to TRBJ2-7; 8 nucleotides agree with TRBD1. From germline, CDR1 is KGHSH and CDR2 LQKENI. V dropped 6 bases and J dropped 6; count of bases not matched to a gene: 13. The CDR3 length is 15 residues. DNA of the CDR3: TGTGCCAGCTCTTCGCTGGCGGCAGGGGGCGCCGAGCAGTACTTC. The encoded protein is CASSSLAAGGAEQYF.

The chain has TRBV28 and TRBJ1-1; possible D gene TRBD1, 6 bases. CDR1 is MDHEN and CDR2 is SYDVKM in the germline V gene. With 6 bases removed from V and 1 base from J, the gap between germline ends came to 6 bases. The CDR3 length is 12 residues. The CDR3 loop reads CASRTGNTEAFF. CDR3 nucleotide sequence: TGTGCCAGCAGGACAGGGAACACTGAAGCTTTCTTT. The full variable domain, in which reference TRBV28 and TRBJ1-1 provide the parts outside the CDR3, is DVKVTQSSRYLVKRTGEKVFLECVQDMDHENMFWYRQDPGLGLRLIYFSYDVKMKEKGDIPEGYSVSREKKERFSLILESASTNQTSMYLCASRTGNTEAFFGQGTRLTVV.

V and J are TRBV28 and TRBJ1-5; tentatively, D is TRBD1 (5 bases). Per germline, CDR1 MDHEN and CDR2 SYDVKM. Trimming left V 3 bases short and J 5 bases short, with 11 bases between. This CDR3 region has 14 residues. The CDR3 spells CASSLRRGHQPQHF. The CDR3 DNA sequence: TGTGCCAGCAGTTTGCGAAGGGGCCATCAGCCCCAGCATTTT. Supplemented by reference TRBV28 and TRBJ1-5, the full variable domain reads DVKVTQSSRYLVKRTGEKVFLECVQDMDHENMFWYRQDPGLGLRLIYFSYDVKMKEKGDIPEGYSVSREKKERFSLILESASTNQTSMYLCASSLRRGHQPQHFGDGTRLSIL.

The CDR3: CASKGGPGQPQHF. The DNA for the CDR3 is TGTGCCAGCAAAGGAGGGCCGGGGCAGCCCCAGCATTTT. The J gene is TRBJ1-5, the V gene TRBV21-1. TRBV21-1 is a documented pseudogene. CDR3 length equals 13 residues.

The chain is built from TRBV10-3 and TRBJ2-7; maybe TRBD1 (6 bases). CDR1 ENHRY and CDR2 SYGVKD come from the germline V gene. The CDR3 covers 14 residues. Trimming left V 6 bases short and J 5 bases short, with 17 bases between. The chain's CDR3 is CAISRQGLEDEQYF. Written as DNA, the CDR3 is TGTGCCATCAGCCGCCAGGGGTTAGAAGACGAGCAGTACTTC.

This clone was recorded only once. This sequence joins TRBV28 and TRBJ1-3; D remains unclear. CDR1 and CDR2 (germline): MDHEN, SYDVKM. The CDR3 contains 16 residues. The ends were cut back, 8 bases at V and 0 bases at J, with 17 bases in the middle. The CDR3 loop reads CASGRRWASSGNTIYF. The CDR3 nucleotides are TGTGCCAGCGGCCGAAGGTGGGCGAGCTCTGGAAACACCATATATTTT.

The CDR3 DNA is TGTGCCAGCTCGCCGACAGGGCCAGGAGAGACCCAGTACTTC. It codes for CASSPTGPGETQYF. The gene calls are TRBV18 and TRBJ2-5; TRBD1 matches at 7 bases. In germline, CDR1 is KGHSH, CDR2 LQKENI. V gave up 6 bases and J gave up 4 bases; unmatched junction bases: 8. The CDR3 sequence is 14 residues long.

V gene TRBV19 combines with J gene TRBJ2-5; 11 bases are shared with TRBD2. Germline CDR1 is LNHDA and CDR2 is SQIVND (reference sequence). This CDR3 has 16 residues. Trimming cost V 6 bases and J 1 base; bases outside gene matches: 7. The DNA of the CDR3 is TGTGCCAGTAGCTTCGGACTAGCGGGCGCCCAAGAGACCCAGTACTTC. Translation gives CASSFGLAGAQETQYF. Full variable domain (outside the CDR3, taken from reference TRBV19 and TRBJ2-5): DGGITQSPKYLFRKEGQNVTLSCEQNLNHDAMYWYRQDPGQGLRLIYYSQIVNDFQKGDIAEGYSVSREKKESFPLTVTSAQKNPTAFYLCASSFGLAGAQETQYFGPGTRLLVL.

The chain links TRBV19 to TRBJ2-3; 10 nucleotides line up with TRBD2. Trimming removed 5 bases from V and 4 bases from J; junction bases left unmatched: 9. Germline CDR1 reads LNHDA; CDR2 reads SQIVND (reference sequence). The CDR3 contains 16 residues. CDR3 region: CASSLGSGRAADTQYF. The CDR3 DNA sequence: TGTGCCAGTAGTTTAGGGAGCGGGAGGGCCGCAGATACGCAGTATTTT.

The rearrangement joins TRBV6-5 to TRBJ1-6; D gene ambiguous. Germline V CDR1 and CDR2: MNHEY, SVGAGI. The CDR3 consists of 16 residues. Trimming stripped 0 bases from V and 4 bases from J, with 10 bases between. The CDR3 loop is CASSYSGQLYNSPLHF. The CDR3 DNA follows: TGTGCCAGCAGTTACTCGGGCCAACTTTATAATTCACCCCTCCACTTT.